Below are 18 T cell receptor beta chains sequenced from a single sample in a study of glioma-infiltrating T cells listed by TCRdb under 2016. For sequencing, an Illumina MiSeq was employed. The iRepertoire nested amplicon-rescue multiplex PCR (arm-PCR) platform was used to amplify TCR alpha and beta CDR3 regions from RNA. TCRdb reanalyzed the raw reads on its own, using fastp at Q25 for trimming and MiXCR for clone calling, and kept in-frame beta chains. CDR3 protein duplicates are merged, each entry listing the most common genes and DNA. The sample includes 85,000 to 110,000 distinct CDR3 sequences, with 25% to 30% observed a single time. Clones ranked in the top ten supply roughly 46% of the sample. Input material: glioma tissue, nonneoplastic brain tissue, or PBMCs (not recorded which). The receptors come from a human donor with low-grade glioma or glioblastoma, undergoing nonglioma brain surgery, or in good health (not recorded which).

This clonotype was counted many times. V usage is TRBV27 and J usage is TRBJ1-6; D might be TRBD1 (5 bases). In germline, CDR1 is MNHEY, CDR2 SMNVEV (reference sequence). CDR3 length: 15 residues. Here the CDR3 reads CVVRRQGRYNSPLHF. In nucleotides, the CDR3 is TGTGTTGTGAGGAGGCAGGGAAGGTACAATTCACCCCTCCACTTT.

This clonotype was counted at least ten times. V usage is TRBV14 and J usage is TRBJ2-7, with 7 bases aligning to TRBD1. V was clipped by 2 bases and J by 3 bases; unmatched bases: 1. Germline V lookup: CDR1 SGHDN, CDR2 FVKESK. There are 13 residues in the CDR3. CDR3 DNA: TGTGCCAGCAGCCAACGACAGGGCTACGAGCAGTACTTC. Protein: CASSQRQGYEQYF. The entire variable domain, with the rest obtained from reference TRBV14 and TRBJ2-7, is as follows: EAGVTQFPSHSVIEKGQTVTLRCDPISGHDNLYWYRRVMGKEIKFLLHFVKESKQDESGMPNNRFLAERTGGTYSTLKVQPAELEDSGVYFCASSQRQGYEQYFGPGTRLTVT.

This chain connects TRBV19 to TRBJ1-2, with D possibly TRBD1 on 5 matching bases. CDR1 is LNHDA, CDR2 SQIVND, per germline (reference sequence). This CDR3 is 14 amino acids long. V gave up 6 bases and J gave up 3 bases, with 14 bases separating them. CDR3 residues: CASRGIRADYGYTF. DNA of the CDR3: TGTGCCAGTAGAGGGATCAGGGCCGACTATGGCTACACCTTC.

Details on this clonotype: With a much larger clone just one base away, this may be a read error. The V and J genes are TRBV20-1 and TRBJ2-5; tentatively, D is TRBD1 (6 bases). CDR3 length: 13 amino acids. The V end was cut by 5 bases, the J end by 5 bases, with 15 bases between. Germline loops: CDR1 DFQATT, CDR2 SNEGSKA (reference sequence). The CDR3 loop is CSARWTAPETQYF. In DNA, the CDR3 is TGCAGTGCTCGGTGGACAGCCCCCGAGACCCAGTACTTC.

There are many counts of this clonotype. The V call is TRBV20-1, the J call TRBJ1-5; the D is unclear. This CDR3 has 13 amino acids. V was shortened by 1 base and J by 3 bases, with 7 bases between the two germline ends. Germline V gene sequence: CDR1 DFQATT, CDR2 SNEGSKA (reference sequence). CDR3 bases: TGCAGTGCTAGAGTTAATTACAATCAGCCCCAGCATTTT. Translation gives CSARVNYNQPQHF.

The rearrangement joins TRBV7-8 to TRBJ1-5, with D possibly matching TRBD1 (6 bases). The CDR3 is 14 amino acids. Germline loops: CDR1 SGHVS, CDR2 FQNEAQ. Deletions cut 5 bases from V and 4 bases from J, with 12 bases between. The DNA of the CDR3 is TGTGCCAGCAGCGCCGACAGGAAGAATCAGCCCCAGCATTTT. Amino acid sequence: CASSADRKNQPQHF.

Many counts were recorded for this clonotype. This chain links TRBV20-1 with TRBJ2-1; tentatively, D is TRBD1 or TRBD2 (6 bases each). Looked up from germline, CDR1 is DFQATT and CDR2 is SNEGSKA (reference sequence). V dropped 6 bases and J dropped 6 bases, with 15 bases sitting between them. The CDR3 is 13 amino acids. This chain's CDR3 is CSARGWGGNEQFF. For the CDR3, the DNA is TGCAGTGCCAGGGGATGGGGAGGCAATGAGCAGTTCTTC.

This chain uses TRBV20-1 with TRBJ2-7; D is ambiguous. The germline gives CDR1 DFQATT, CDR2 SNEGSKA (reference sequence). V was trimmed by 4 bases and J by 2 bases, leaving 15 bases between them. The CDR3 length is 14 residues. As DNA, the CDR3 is TGCAGTGCTATTGGACCCCGAAGGACCTACGAGCAGTACTTC. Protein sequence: CSAIGPRRTYEQYF.

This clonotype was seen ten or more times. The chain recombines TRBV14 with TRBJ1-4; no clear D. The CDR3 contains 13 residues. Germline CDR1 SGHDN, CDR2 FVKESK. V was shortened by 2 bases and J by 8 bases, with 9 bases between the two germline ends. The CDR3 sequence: CASSQNTKEKLFF. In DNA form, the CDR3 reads TGTGCCAGCAGCCAAAATACCAAGGAAAAACTGTTTTTT.

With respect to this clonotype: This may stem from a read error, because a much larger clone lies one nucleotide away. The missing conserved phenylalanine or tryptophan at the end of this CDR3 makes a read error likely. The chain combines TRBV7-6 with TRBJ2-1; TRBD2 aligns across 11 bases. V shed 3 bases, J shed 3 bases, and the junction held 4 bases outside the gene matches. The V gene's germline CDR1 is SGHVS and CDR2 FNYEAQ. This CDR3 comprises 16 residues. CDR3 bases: TGTGCCAGCAGCTTCCTAGCGGGGGGCCACTACAATGAGCAGTTCTTA. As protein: CASSFLAGGHYNEQFL.

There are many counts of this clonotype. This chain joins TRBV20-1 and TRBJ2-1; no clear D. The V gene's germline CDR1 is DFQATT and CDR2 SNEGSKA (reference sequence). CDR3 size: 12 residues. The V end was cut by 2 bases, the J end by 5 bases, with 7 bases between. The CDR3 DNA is TGCAGTGCTAGACCTAGTAACAATGAGCAGTTCTTC. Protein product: CSARPSNNEQFF.

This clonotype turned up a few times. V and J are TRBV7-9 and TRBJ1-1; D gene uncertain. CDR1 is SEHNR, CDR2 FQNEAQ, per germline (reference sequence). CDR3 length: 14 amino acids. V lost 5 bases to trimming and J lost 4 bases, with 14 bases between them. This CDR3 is CASSPGNKLTEAFF. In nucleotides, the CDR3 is TGTGCCAGCAGCCCCGGGAATAAGCTCACTGAAGCTTTCTTT.

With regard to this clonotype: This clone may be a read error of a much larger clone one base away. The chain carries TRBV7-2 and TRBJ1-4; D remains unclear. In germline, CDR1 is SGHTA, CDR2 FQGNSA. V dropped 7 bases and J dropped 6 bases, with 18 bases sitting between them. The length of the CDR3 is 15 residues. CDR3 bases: TGTGCCAGCACCCCCTACGAGACGAAGGATGAAAAACTGTTTTTT. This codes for CASTPYETKDEKLFF.

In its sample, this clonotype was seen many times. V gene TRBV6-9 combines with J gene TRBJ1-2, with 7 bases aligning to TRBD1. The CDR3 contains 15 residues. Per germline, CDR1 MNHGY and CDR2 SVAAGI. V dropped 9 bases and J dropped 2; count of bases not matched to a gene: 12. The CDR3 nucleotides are TGTGCCAGAACCCCCCGGGACAGCCTCAACTATGGCTACACCTTC. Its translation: CARTPRDSLNYGYTF.

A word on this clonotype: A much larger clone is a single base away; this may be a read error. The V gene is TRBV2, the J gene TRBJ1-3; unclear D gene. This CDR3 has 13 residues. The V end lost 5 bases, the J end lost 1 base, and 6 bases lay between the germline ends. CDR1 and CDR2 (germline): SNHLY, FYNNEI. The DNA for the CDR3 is TGTGCCAGCAGTCTAAAATCTGGAAACACCATATATTTT. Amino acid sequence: CASSLKSGNTIYF.

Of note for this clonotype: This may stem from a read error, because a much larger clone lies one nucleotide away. CDR3 amino acids: CASSGFGYNF. The CDR3 DNA is TGTGCCAGCAGTGGCTTCGGCTACAACTTC. V and J are TRBV12-3 or TRBV12-4 and TRBJ1-2; D unresolved. This CDR3 region has 10 residues.

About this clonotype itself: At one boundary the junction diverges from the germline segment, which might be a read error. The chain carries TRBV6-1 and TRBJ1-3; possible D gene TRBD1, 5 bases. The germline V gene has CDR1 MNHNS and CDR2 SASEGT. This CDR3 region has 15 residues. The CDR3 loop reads CASRTADSRRNAIYF. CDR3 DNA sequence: TGTGCCAGCAGAACCGCCGACAGCAGGAGAAACGCCATATATTTT.

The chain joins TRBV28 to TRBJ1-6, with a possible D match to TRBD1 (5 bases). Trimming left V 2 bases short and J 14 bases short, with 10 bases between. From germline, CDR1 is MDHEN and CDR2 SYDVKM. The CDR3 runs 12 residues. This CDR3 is CASSLAGGTLHF. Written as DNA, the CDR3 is TGTGCCAGCAGTTTAGCGGGGGGAACCCTCCACTTT.